This T cell receptor (beta chain) emerged from a study of CXCR3-negative and CXCR3-positive naive CD8 T cells. General study results and limits: The TRB CDR3s that CXCR3-positive naive cells carried were more hydrophobic than those of CXCR3-negative naive cells.

With UMI labels, 5' RACE was used to prepare the TRB cDNA libraries. No DNA is given; TCRdb re-called the 5' RACE reads and lists each CDR3 protein once. The clone table shows 130,000 to 150,000 distinct CDR3 sequences, with the ten largest holding 0.25% to 0.35%. A remark on this clonotype: Antigen: not known.

Sequencing input: naive CXCR3+ CD8+ T cells from blood. Subset of the sample: CD45RO-CCR7+CD27+CD95- naive CD8+ T cells expressing CXCR3 (TNR3+). This TCR was recovered from a human donor in good health. Some clones in this sample may be carry-over from other donors' samples.

The CDR3 is CASRGQYNEQFF. The rearrangement uses TRBV7-9 and TRBJ2-1; the TRBD1 assignment by TCRdb is unverifiable without DNA. The CDR3 is made up of 12 amino acids. Germline CDR1 and CDR2: SEHNR and FQNEAQ (reference sequence).